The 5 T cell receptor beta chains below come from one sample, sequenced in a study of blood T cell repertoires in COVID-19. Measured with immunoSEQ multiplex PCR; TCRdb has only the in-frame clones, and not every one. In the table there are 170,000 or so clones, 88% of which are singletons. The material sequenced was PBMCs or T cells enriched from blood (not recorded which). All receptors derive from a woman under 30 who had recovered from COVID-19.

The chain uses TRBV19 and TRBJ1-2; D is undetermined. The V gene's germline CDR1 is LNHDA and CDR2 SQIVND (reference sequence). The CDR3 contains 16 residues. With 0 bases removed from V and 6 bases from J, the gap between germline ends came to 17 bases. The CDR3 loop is CASSIDLPLAGNGYTF. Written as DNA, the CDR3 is TGTGCCAGTAGTATAGATTTGCCCCTCGCCGGGAATGGCTACACCTTC.

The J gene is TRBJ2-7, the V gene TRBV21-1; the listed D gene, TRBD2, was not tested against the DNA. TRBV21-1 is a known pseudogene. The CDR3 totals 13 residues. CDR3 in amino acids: CASPSSGRWEQYF. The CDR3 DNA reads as TGTGCCAGCCCTTCTAGCGGGAGATGGGAGCAGTACTTC.

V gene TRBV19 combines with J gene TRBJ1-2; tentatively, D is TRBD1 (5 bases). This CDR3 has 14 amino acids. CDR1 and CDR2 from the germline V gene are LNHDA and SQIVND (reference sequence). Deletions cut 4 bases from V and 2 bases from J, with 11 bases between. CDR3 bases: TGTGCCAGTAGTAGTTGGGCAGGGAACTATGGCTACACCTTC. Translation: CASSSWAGNYGYTF.

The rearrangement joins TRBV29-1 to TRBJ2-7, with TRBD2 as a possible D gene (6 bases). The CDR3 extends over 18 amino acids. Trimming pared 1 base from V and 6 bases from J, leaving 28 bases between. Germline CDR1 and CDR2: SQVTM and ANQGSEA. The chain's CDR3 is CSVEGVLGQGPMGGEQYF. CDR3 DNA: TGCAGCGTTGAAGGGGTACTCGGCCAGGGACCGATGGGGGGCGAGCAGTACTTC.

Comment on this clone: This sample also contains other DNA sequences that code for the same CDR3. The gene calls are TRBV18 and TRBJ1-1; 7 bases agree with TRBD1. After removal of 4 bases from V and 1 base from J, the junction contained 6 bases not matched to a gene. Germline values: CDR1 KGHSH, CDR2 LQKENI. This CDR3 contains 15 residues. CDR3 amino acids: CASSLRTGENTEAFF. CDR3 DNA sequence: TGTGCCAGCTCACTCCGGACAGGAGAGAACACTGAAGCTTTCTTT. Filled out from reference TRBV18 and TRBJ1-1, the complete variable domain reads NAGVMQNPRHLVRRRGQEARLRCSPMKGHSHVYWYRQLPEEGLKFMVYLQKENIIDESGMPKERFSAEFPKEGPSILRIQQVVRGDSAAYFCASSLRTGENTEAFFGQGTRLTVV.